The source of this TCR beta chain is a study of T cells in women clearing cervical HPV infection. The CDR3 has 17 residues. V shed 0 bases, J shed 8 bases, and the junction held 9 bases outside the gene matches. The germline CDR1 and CDR2 sequences are SGHRS and YFSETQ. A note on this clone: The CDR3 goes on 3 residues after the read ends, and that part is filled in from the germline J gene.

The table came from immunoSEQ multiplex PCR; TCRdb's copy has only in-frame clones and leaves some out. The sample totals 40,000 to 45,000 clones; its top ten clones hold 1.2%. The sequenced sample consisted of blood buffy coat. The receptor was isolated from a woman aged 18 to 75 with a cervical HPV16 infection that either progressed to CIN3+ or cleared (not recorded which). This rearrangement joins TRBV5-1 to TRBJ2-1, with TRBD2 identical over 12 bases. The CDR3 reads CASSLALAGGRGDEQFF. CDR3 bases read: TGCGCCAGCAGCTTGGCTCTAGCGGGGGGGCGAGGTGATGAG.